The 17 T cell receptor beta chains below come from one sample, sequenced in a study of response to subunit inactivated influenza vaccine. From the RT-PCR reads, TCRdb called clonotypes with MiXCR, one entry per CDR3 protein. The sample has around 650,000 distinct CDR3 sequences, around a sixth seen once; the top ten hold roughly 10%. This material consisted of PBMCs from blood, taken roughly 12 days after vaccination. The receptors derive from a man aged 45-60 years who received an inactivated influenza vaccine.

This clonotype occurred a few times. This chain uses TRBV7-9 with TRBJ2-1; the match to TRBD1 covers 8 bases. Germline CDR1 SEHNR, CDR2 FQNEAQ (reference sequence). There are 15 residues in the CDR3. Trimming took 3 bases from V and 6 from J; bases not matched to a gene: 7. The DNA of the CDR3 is TGTGCCAGCAGCTTCCGGGACAGGAGACGCAATGAGCAGTTCTTC. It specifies CASSFRDRRRNEQFF.

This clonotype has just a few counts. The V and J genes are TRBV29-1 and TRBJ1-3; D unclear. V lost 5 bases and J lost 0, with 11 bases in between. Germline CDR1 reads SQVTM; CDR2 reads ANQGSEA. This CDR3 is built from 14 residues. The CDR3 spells CSVQDVTSGNTIYF. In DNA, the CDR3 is TGCAGCGTTCAGGACGTCACCTCTGGAAACACCATATATTTT. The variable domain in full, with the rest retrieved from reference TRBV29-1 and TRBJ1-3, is SAVISQKPSRDICQRGTSLTIQCQVDSQVTMMFWYRQQPGQSLTLIATANQGSEATYESGFVIDKFPISRPNLTFSTLTVSNMSPEDSSIYLCSVQDVTSGNTIYFGEGSWLTVV.

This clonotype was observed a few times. CDR3 in amino acids: CASSDSTEAFF. Written as DNA, the CDR3 is TGTGCCAGCTCCGACAGCACTGAAGCTTTCTTT. The rearrangement links TRBV18 to TRBJ1-1, with D tentatively TRBD1 (5 bases). The CDR3 is made up of 11 amino acids. Trimming took off 6 bases at V and 4 bases at J, with 6 bases between the two ends. CDR1 and CDR2 from the germline V gene are KGHSH and LQKENI.

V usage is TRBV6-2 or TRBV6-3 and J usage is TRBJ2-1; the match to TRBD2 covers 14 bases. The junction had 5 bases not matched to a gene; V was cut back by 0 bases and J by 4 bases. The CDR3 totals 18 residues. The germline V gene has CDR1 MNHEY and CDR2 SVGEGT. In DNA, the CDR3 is TGTGCCAGCAGTTACTCGACTAGCGGGGGGGCCACTTACAATGAGCAGTTCTTC. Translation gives CASSYSTSGGATYNEQFF.

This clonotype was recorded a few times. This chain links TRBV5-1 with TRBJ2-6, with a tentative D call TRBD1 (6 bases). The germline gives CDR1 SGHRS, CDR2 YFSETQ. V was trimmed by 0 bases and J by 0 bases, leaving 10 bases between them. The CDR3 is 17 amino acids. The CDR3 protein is CASSLVGQSSGANVLTF. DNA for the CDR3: TGCGCCAGCAGCTTGGTTGGACAGAGCTCTGGGGCCAACGTCCTGACTTTC.

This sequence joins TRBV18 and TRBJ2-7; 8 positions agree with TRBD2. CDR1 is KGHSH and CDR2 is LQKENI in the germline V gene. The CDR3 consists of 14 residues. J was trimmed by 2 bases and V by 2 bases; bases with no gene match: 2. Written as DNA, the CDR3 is TGTGCCAGCTCACCAAAGCGGGGGACCTACGAGCAGTACTTC. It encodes CASSPKRGTYEQYF.

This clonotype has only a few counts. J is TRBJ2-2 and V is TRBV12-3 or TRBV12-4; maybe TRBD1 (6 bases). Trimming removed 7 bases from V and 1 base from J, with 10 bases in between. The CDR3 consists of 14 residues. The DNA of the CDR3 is TGTGCCAGCAACGTACAGGGGAACACCGGGGAGCTGTTTTTT. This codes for CASNVQGNTGELFF.

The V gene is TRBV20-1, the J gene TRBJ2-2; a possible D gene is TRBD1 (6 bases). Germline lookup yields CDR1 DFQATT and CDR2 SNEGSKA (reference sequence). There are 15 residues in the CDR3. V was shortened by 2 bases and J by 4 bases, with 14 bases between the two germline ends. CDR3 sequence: CSARSSGHTTGELFF. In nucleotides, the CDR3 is TGCAGTGCTAGATCCTCGGGACACACCACCGGGGAGCTGTTTTTT.

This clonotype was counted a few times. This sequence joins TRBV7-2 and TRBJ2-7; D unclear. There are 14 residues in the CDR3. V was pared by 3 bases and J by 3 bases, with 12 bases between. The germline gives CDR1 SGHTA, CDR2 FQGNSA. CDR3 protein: CASSFQTEFYEQYF. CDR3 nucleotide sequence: TGTGCCAGCAGCTTTCAGACGGAGTTCTACGAGCAGTACTTC.

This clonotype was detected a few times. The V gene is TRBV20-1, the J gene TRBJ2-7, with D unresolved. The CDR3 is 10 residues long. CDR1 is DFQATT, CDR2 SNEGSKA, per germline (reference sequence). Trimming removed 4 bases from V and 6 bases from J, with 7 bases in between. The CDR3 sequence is CSATIGEQYF. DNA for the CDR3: TGCAGTGCTACCATAGGCGAGCAGTACTTC.

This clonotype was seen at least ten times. CDR3 nucleotides: TGCAGTGCTAGCGGCAGAAAAGAGACCCAGTACTTC. This codes for CSASGRKETQYF. This chain connects TRBV20-1 to TRBJ2-5, with no clear D. Germline lookup yields CDR1 DFQATT and CDR2 SNEGSKA (reference sequence). Trimming removed 3 bases at V and 3 bases at J, with 8 bases between. This CDR3 spans 12 amino acids.

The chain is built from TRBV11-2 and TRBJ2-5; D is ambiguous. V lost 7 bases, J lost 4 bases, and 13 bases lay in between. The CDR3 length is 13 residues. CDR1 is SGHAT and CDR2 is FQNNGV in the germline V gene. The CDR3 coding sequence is TGTGCCAGCAACAGCTTACTCTCAGAGACCCAGTACTTC. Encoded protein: CASNSLLSETQYF.

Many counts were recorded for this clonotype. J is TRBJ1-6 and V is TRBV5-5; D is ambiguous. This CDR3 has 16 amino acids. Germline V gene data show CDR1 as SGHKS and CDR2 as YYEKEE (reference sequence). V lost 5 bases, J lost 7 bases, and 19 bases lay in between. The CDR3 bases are TGTGCCAGCAGACCTGATTTCCGGGAATCGAATTCACCCCTCCACTTT. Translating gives CASRPDFRESNSPLHF.

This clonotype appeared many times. CDR3 sequence reads: CASSYRQGNQPQHF. As DNA, the CDR3 is TGTGCCAGCAGTTACCGACAGGGTAATCAGCCCCAGCATTTT. J is TRBJ1-5 and V is TRBV6-5; 7 nucleotides match TRBD1. This CDR3 contains 14 residues. The V gene's germline CDR1 is MNHEY and CDR2 SVGAGI. Trimming removed 2 bases from V and 4 bases from J; junction bases left unmatched: 2.

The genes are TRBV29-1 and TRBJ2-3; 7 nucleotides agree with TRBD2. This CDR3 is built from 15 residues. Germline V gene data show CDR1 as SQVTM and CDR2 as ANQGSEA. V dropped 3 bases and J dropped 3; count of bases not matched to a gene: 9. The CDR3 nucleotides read TGCAGCGTTGAGGGGACCGGGACTACGACAGATACGCAGTATTTT. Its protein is CSVEGTGTTTDTQYF.

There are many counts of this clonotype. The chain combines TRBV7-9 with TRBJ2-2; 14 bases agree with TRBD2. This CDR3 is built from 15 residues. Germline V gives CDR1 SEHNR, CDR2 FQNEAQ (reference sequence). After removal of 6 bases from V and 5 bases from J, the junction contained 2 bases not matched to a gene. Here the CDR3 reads CASRGLAGATGELFF. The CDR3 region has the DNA TGTGCCAGCAGGGGACTAGCGGGAGCAACCGGGGAGCTGTTTTTT.

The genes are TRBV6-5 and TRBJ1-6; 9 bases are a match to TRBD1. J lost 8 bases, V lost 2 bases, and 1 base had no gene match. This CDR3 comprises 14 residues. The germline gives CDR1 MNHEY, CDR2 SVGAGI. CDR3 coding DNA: TGTGCCAGCAGTTACCGGGACAGGGATTCACCCCTCCACTTT. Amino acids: CASSYRDRDSPLHF.